Below, 7 T cell receptor beta chains from the same sample are listed, as sequenced in a study of T cell responses to AZD1222 COVID-19 vaccine. Libraries were prepared by immunoSEQ multiplex PCR; TCRdb keeps only in-frame clonotypes and omits some of them. The repertoire has 100,000 to 130,000 clones, around 87% of them found once; the top ten carry roughly 4.3%. The sample here was peripheral blood, taken on day 0 of AZD1222 vaccination. These TCRs come from an adult in good health.

V and J are TRBV4-3 and TRBJ1-5; 7 bases agree with TRBD1. The ends lost 3 bases at V and 7 bases at J; junction bases unmatched: 3. Per the germline V gene, CDR1 is LGHNA and CDR2 is YSLEER. The CDR3 totals 13 residues. CDR3 residues: CASSQDRFQPQHF. DNA of the CDR3: TGCGCCAGCAGCCAGGACAGGTTCCAGCCCCAGCATTTT.

CDR3 sequence: CASSWSSGRAESSYNEQFF. CDR3 coding DNA: TGTGCCAGCAGTTGGAGTAGCGGGAGGGCCGAATCATCCTACAATGAGCAGTTCTTC. The chain employs TRBV28 and TRBJ2-1; TRBD2 agrees at 11 bases. Unmatched junction bases numbered 12, after V lost 4 bases and J lost 1 base. Germline-derived CDR1 and CDR2 are MDHEN and SYDVKM. The CDR3 spans 19 residues.

This clone was seen a few times. V and J are TRBV18 and TRBJ1-4; D perhaps matches TRBD1 (5 bases). V lost 3 bases to trimming and J lost 7 bases, with 12 bases between them. Germline CDR1 is KGHSH and CDR2 is LQKENI. The CDR3 contains 14 residues. CDR3 loop: CASSPSGTREKLFF. CDR3 DNA: TGTGCCAGCTCACCTTCAGGGACTCGTGAAAAACTGTTTTTT.

The chain carries TRBV6-5 and TRBJ1-5; no definite D call. The CDR3 consists of 15 residues. Looked up from germline, CDR1 is MNHEY and CDR2 is SVGAGI. V was trimmed by 6 bases and J by 6 bases, leaving 18 bases between them. This chain's CDR3 is CASRSRTASGQPQHF. CDR3 DNA: TGTGCCAGCAGGTCCCGGACGGCCTCGGGTCAGCCCCAGCATTTT.

The V gene is TRBV7-9, the J gene TRBJ1-1; D is uncertain. The CDR3 contains 14 residues. With 5 bases removed from V and 4 bases from J, the gap between germline ends came to 14 bases. Germline CDR1 is SEHNR and CDR2 is FQNEAQ (reference sequence). The CDR3 here is CASSPAGLGTEAFF. CDR3 DNA sequence: TGTGCCAGCAGCCCGGCCGGGCTAGGCACTGAAGCTTTCTTT.

As for this clone: The sample holds other DNA sequences that translate to the same CDR3. The rearrangement links TRBV12-3 or TRBV12-4 to TRBJ1-1; no clear D. Between the trimmed V and J ends, which lost 1 base and 4 bases, there was a span of 7 bases. The CDR3 sequence is 13 residues long. Here the CDR3 DNA reads TGTGCCAGCAGTTTAGGGCCCAGCACTGAAGCTTTCTTT. Translation gives CASSLGPSTEAFF.

J is TRBJ1-1 and V is TRBV12-3 or TRBV12-4; no definite D call. The CDR3 covers 11 residues. The V end lost 6 bases, the J end lost 11 bases, and 13 bases lay between the germline ends. The CDR3: CASRDRREAFF. As DNA, the CDR3 is TGTGCCAGCAGGGACCGAAGGGAGGCTTTCTTT.